This TCR beta chain was captured in a study of blood T cell repertoires in COVID-19 (TCRdb year 2020). Turning to the overall study: The collaborator samples originated in the United States, Italy and Spain and spanned the acute and convalescent phases of COVID-19. The prospective study material was composed of cDNA or gDNA derived from T cells, B-cell-depleted T cells, or PBMCs. Deeply sampled blood TCRbeta repertoires from subjects exposed to, actively infected with, or recovered from COVID-19 were included in the dataset. The repertoires were released in a freely available public database meant as a resource for research on the immune response to SARS-CoV-2. Samples were obtained from the ongoing ImmuneRACE study (first 160 participants) and from about 1,300 subjects provided by 6 global collaborators. Sample metadata almost always included a de-identified subject ID, COVID-19 status, age in years and sex. Where available, HLA class I and class II types were obtained from metadata supplied by the sample provider rather than from assay-based typing. Study-wide findings and limitations: How much clinical and demographic metadata was included differed by source and by participant, and the metadata was provided uncurated.

Remarks on this clone: The antigen it binds to is not known. No much larger clone is present one base from it, and per-base qualities are unavailable.

TCRbeta CDR3 regions were amplified from genomic DNA using the immunoSEQ Assay, a bias-controlled multiplex PCR. Per the original workflow: Within the assay, amplification of reference gene primers was used to estimate how many nucleated cells each sample contained. To quantify the absolute abundance of each unique TCRbeta CDR3 rearrangement, sequence reads were collapsed and filtered. For each sample, productive Simpson clonality was calculated as the square root of Simpson's diversity index over productive rearrangements. Imported from immuneACCESS, the table was reduced by TCRdb to in-frame sequences with V and J called. These copies leave out some clones; in studies compared against another copy, an unresolved V gene accounts for under half, and the cause of the remainder is not known. Clone size and the V and J calls come from that table; the DNA yielded D and trimming. In this sample the table shows approximately 250,000 clones, about 90% of which occur a single time. The ten largest clonotypes hold 4.1% of the sample.

CDR1 and CDR2 (SGHRS, YFSETQ) derive from the germline V gene. Reading from cysteine to phenylalanine, the CDR3 counts 15 amino acids. Only the CDR3 portion is preserved as DNA: 45 bases, with reading frame beginning at the first base. Trimmed from V: 4 bases; trimmed from J: 5 bases; junction bases lacking a gene match: 9. Participants in the prospective study were enrolled through a virtual design, were aged about 18 to 100 years, and lived in approximately 25 United States geographic areas. Cohort assignment in the prospective study relied on participant-reported clinical history from a screening survey and a study questionnaire. In the prospective study, mobile phlebotomists collected whole blood, serum and a nasopharyngeal or oropharyngeal swab from each participant. Additional blood draws and questionnaires over an approximately 2-month period could optionally be provided by prospective study participants. Before DNA extraction, blood samples from the prospective study were shipped at room temperature or frozen.

Sequencing used PBMCs or T cells enriched from blood (not recorded which). The receptor comes from a woman in her 30s with acute COVID-19. The V gene is TRBV5-1 and the J gene is TRBJ1-1, with 9 bases matching TRBD1. The CDR3 reads as follows: CASSDTTGGWTEAFF. The bases are TGCGCCAGCAGCGATACCACAGGGGGCTGGACTGAAGCTTTCTTT. The CDR3 plus the reference TRBV5-1 and TRBJ1-1 genes for the other parts give the full variable domain: KAGVTQTPRYLIKTRGQQVTLSCSPISGHRSVSWYQQTPGQGLQFLFEYFSETQRNKGNFPGRFSGRQFSNSRSEMNVSTLELGDSALYLCASSDTTGGWTEAFFGQGTRLTVV.